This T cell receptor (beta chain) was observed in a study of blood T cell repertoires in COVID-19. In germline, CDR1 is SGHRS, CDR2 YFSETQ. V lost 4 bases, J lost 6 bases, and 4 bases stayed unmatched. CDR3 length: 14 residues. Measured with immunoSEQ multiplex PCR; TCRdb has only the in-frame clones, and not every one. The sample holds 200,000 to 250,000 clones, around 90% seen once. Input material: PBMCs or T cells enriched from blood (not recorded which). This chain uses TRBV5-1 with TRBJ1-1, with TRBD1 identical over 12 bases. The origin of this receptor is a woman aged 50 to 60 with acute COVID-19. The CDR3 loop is CASSRGQGAAEAFF. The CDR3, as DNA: TGCGCCAGCAGCCGGGGACAGGGGGCAGCTGAAGCTTTCTTT. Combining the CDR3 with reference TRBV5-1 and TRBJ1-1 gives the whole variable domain KAGVTQTPRYLIKTRGQQVTLSCSPISGHRSVSWYQQTPGQGLQFLFEYFSETQRNKGNFPGRFSGRQFSNSRSEMNVSTLELGDSALYLCASSRGQGAAEAFFGQGTRLTVV.